This T cell receptor beta chain was profiled in a study of vaccination and CD4 T cells after COVID-19. Comment on this clonotype: Its antigen remains unidentified.

The germline V gene encodes CDR1 SGHVS and CDR2 FQNEAQ. The V end was cut by 1 base, the J end by 2 bases, with 14 bases between. This CDR3 comprises 16 residues. The treatment here: roughly 11-day PBMC culture with coronavirus spike peptide pools or control peptides (ViraFEST assay). ViraFEST relied on peptide pools to expand antigen-specific T cells; the TCRs were sequenced afterward. At the Johns Hopkins FTIC core, DNA taken from cultured CD4+ T cells was sequenced by way of the Oncomine TCR Beta short-read assay. CD4+ T cells were cultured, and genomic DNA was extracted from them. TCRdb re-analysed the PCR reads in MiXCR, keeping a single row per CDR3 protein. The repertoire holds 8,000 to 9,500 distinct CDR3 sequences, with roughly two thirds as singletons.

Sequencing was performed on CD4+ T cells from blood, cultured in vitro. The J gene is TRBJ1-2, the V gene TRBV7-8, with D possibly being TRBD1 (6 bases). The clonotype originates from a human donor who had recovered from COVID-19. Here the CDR3 reads CASSLEGWGGNYGYTF. Written as DNA, the CDR3 is TGTGCCAGCAGCTTAGAGGGCTGGGGGGGCAACTATGGCTACACCTTC.